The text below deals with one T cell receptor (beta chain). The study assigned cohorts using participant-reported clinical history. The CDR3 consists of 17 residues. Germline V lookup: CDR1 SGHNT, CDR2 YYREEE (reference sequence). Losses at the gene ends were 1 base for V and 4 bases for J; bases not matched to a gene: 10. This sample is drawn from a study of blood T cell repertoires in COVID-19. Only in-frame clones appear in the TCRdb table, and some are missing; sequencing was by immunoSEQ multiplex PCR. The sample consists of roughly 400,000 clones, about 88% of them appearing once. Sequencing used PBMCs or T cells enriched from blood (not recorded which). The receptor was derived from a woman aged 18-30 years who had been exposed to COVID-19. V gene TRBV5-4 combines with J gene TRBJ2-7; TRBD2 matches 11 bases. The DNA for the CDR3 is TGTGCCAGCAGCTTGATCAAACTAGCGGGAGTTTCTTACGAGCAGTACTTC. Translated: CASSLIKLAGVSYEQYF.